This T cell receptor beta chain came from a study of memory CD4+ T cells and cytomegalovirus serostatus. Study-level background: Of the healthy Belgian adults, 8 to 10 were CMV seropositive and approximately 24 seronegative. Study-level results: Each of approximately 69 CMV-associated TCRbeta sequences occurred in one to five individuals.

Single viable CD3+CD4+CD8-CD45RO+ cells were sorted as the memory CD4+ T cells. This clone occurred once. Its antigen is unidentified. This table comes from immunoSEQ multiplex PCR, and its TCRdb copy is limited to in-frame clones, with some not included. The table lists about 52,000 clones, around four fifths of them singletons. Germline V gene data show CDR1 as LGHNA and CDR2 as YNFKEQ. This CDR3 region has 15 residues. Trimming cost V 4 bases and J 2 bases; bases outside gene matches: 4. Sequencing was done on a sample of memory CD4+ T cells from blood. The chain links TRBV4-2 to TRBJ2-2, with 7 bases fitting TRBD2. The source of this sequence is an adult in good health and CMV-seropositive. The CDR3 reads CASSLGLVNTGELFF. In DNA form, the CDR3 reads TGTGCCAGCAGCCTTGGACTAGTTAACACCGGGGAGCTGTTTTTT.